Listed below are T cell receptor beta chains from one sample, sequenced in a study of PD-L1 blockade in urothelial cancer. Data came from immunoSEQ multiplex PCR; TCRdb stores just in-frame clones and leaves some out. This table has 95,000 to 100,000 clones, around nine tenths appearing once. Material: PBMCs, obtained around atezolizumab (anti-PD-L1) treatment. Every receptor here comes from a man aged 55 to 70 with urothelial cancer. CDR3s leave out the opening cysteine and the closing phenylalanine or tryptophan.

cdr3_aa	j_call	v_call	cdr3_length
ASSLGQVVRGSYEQY	TRBJ2-7	TRBV5-1	15
ASRVGQGGYEQY	TRBJ2-7	TRBV6-1	12
ASSPWTDNSPLH	TRBJ1-6	TRBV9	12
AWSGGFNEQF	TRBJ2-1	TRBV30	10
ASSTSGTGGETQY	TRBJ2-5	TRBV19	13
ASSPSGNYGYT	TRBJ1-2	TRBV5-6	11
ASSPNRLAGGYWVPGELF	TRBJ2-2	TRBV5-4	18
ASSSIQGAGETQY	TRBJ2-5	TRBV6-6	13
ASSFVGKDTGELF	TRBJ2-2	TRBV6-6	13
ASSYRQGNYGYT	TRBJ1-2	TRBV6-5	12
ASSSPGGVSGNTIY	TRBJ1-3	TRBV28	14
ASSTELAENTGELF	TRBJ2-2	TRBV5-1	14
ASSNPERSNEKLF	TRBJ1-4	TRBV5-1	13
ASSSRQGAGGEQF	TRBJ2-1	TRBV5-1	13
ASSARIGEQY	TRBJ2-7	TRBV27	10
ASSTWELNQPQH	TRBJ1-5	TRBV19	12
ASSIGTGRNYEQY	TRBJ2-7	TRBV19	13
ASSYPGPVPGPLH	TRBJ1-6	TRBV6-1	13
ASSLGTGLDNEQF	TRBJ2-1	TRBV11-2	13
ASSLEGQRGNEKLF	TRBJ1-4	TRBV5-4	14
ASSRDNSNQPQH	TRBJ1-5	TRBV7-2	12
ASSSGQGKYQPQH	TRBJ1-5	TRBV27	13
ATSPGEVRNQPQH	TRBJ1-5	TRBV15	13
ASREVLDSNQPQH	TRBJ1-5	TRBV6-5	13
ASSLRRTGDHQETQY	TRBJ2-5	TRBV5-6	15
ASSGRGFPGNTIY	TRBJ1-3	TRBV7-9	13
ASSFGTGGTDTQY	TRBJ2-3	TRBV5-1	13
ASSVVLGQGADEQY	TRBJ2-7	TRBV9	14
ASSPRGGPGNTIY	TRBJ1-3	TRBV7-3	13
ASSLGPTSFNEKLF	TRBJ1-4	TRBV5-1	14
ASRDRIYSNQPQH	TRBJ1-5	TRBV28	13
ASSLGGRDNSYNEQF	TRBJ2-1	TRBV13	15
ASSLELGGGRRNEQF	TRBJ2-1	TRBV5-1	15
ASNTRDRGAQNYGYT	TRBJ1-2	TRBV5-4	15
ASSLSAASYNEQF	TRBJ2-1	TRBV7-3	13